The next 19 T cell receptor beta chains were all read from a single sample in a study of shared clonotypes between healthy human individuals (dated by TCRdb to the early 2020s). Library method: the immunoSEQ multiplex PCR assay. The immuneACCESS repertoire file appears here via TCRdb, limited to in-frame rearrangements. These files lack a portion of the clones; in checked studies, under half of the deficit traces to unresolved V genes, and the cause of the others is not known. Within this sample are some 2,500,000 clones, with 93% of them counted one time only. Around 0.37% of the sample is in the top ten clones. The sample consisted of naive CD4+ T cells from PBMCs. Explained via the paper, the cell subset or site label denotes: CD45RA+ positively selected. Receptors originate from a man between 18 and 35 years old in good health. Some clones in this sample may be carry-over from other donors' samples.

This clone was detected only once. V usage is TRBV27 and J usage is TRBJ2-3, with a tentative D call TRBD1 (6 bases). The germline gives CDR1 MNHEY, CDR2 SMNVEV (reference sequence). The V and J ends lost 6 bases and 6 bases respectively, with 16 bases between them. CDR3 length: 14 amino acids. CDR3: CASRPRRGWDTQYF. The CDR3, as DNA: TGTGCCAGCAGACCCCGCAGGGGCTGGGATACGCAGTATTTT.

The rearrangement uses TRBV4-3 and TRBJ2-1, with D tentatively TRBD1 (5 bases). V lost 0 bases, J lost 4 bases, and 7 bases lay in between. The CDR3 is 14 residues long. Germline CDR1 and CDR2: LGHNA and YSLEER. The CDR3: CASSQDKGYNEQFF. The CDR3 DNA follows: TGCGCCAGCAGCCAAGATAAGGGGTACAATGAGCAGTTCTTC.

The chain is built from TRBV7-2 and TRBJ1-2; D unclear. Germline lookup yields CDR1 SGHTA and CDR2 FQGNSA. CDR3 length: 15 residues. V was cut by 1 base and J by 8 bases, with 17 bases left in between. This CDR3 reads CASSLGGGVPSGYTF. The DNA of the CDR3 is TGTGCCAGCAGCTTAGGGGGTGGGGTTCCAAGCGGCTACACCTTC. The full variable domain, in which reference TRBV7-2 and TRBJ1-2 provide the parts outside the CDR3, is GAGVSQSPSNKVTEKGKDVELRCDPISGHTALYWYRQSLGQGLEFLIYFQGNSAPDKSGLPSDRFSAERTGGSVSTLTIQRTQQEDSAVYLCASSLGGGVPSGYTFGSGTRLTVV.

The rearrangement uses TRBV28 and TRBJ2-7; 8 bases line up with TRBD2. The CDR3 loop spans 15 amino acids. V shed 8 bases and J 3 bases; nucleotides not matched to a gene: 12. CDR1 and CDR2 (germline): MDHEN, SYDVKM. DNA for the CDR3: TGTGCCAGCGGGTCCCCGACTAGCGACAACTACGAGCAGTACTTC. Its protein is CASGSPTSDNYEQYF.

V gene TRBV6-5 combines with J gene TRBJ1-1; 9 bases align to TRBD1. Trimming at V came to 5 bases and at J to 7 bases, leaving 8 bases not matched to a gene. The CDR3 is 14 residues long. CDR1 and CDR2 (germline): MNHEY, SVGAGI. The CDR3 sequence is CASSPDRGSGEAFF. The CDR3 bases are TGTGCCAGCAGTCCGGACAGGGGTTCGGGTGAAGCTTTCTTT.

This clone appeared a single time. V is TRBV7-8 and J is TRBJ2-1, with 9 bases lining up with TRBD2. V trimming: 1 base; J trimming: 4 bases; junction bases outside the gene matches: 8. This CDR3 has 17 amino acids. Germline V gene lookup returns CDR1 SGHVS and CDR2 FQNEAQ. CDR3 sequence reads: CASSLDLREGVYNEQFF. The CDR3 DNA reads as TGTGCCAGCAGCTTAGATTTGCGGGAGGGCGTGTACAATGAGCAGTTCTTC.

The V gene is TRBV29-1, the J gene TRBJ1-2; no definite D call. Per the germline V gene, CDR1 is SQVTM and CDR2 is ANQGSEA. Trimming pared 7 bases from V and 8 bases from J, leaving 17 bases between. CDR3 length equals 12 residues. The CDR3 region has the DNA TGCAGCGGGAGGGATCCCAGGTCCGGCTACACCTTC. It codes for CSGRDPRSGYTF.

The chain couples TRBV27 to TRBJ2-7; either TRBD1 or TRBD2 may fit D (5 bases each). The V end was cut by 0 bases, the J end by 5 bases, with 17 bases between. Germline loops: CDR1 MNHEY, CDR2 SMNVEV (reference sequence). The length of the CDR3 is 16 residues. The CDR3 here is CASSLSGTPYPNEQYF. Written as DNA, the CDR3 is TGTGCCAGCAGTTTATCCGGGACCCCCTACCCAAACGAGCAGTACTTC.

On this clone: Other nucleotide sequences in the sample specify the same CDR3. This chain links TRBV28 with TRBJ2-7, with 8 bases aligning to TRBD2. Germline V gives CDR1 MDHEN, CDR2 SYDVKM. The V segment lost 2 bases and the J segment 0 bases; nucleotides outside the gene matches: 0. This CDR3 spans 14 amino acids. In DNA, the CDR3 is TGTGCCAGCAGTTTACTAGCGGGCTCCTACGAGCAGTACTTC. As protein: CASSLLAGSYEQYF.

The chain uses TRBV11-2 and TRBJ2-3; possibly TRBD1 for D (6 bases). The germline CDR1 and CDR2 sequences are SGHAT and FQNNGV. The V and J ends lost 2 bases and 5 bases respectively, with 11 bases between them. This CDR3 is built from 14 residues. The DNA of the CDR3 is TGTGCCAGCAGCTTAAGATACAGGGAAGATACGCAGTATTTT. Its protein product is CASSLRYREDTQYF.

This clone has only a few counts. The CDR3 is CASSTGLASTEEQYF. The CDR3 DNA is TGTGCCAGCTCAACAGGACTAGCATCTACAGAGGAGCAGTACTTC. The chain is built from TRBV18 and TRBJ2-7; 8 bases map to TRBD2. V trimming: 5 bases; J trimming: 7 bases; junction bases outside the gene matches: 13. Germline CDR1 reads KGHSH; CDR2 reads LQKENI. This CDR3 comprises 15 residues.

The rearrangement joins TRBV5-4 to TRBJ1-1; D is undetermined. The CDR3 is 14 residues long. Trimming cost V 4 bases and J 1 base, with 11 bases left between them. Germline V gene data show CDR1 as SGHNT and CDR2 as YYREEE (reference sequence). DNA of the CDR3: TGTGCCAGCAGCCCCCGGGAGGGGAACACTGAAGCTTTCTTT. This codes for CASSPREGNTEAFF.

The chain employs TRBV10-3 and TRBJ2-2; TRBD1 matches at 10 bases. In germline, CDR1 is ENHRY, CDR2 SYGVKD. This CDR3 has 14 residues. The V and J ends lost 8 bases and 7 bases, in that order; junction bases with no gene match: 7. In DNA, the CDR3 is TGTGCCATCGGAAGGGACAGGGGAGTCGGGGAGCTGTTTTTT. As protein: CAIGRDRGVGELFF.

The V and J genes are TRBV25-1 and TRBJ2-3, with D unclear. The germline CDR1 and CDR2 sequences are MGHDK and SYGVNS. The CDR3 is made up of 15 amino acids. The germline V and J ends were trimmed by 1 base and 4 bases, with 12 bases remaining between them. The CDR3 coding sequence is TGTGCCAGCAGTGAATCTTTAGGGTACCCAGATACGCAGTATTTT. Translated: CASSESLGYPDTQYF.

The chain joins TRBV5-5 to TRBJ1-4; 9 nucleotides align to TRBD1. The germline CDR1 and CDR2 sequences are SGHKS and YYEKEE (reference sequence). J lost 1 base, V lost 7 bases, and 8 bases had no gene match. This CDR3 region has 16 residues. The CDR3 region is CASRGTGSGTNEKLFF. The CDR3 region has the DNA TGTGCCAGCCGGGGGACAGGGAGCGGAACTAATGAAAAACTGTTTTTT.

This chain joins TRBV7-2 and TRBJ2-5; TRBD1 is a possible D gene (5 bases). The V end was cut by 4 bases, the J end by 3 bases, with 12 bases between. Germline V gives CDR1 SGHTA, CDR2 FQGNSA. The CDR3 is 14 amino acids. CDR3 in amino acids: CASSYKTEKETQYF. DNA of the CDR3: TGTGCCAGCAGCTATAAGACAGAGAAAGAGACCCAGTACTTC.

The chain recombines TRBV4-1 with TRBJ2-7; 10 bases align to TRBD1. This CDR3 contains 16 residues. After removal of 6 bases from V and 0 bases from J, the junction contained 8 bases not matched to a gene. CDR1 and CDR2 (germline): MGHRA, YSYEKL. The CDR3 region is CASSISRDRGSYEQYF. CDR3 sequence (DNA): TGCGCCAGCAGTATTTCTCGGGACAGGGGCTCCTACGAGCAGTACTTC.

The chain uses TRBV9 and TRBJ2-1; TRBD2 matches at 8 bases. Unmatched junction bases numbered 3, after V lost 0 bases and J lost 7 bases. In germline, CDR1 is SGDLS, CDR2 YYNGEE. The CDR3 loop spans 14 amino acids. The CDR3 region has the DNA TGTGCCAGCAGCGTAGTAGTAGCGGGGAATGAGCAGTTCTTC. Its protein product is CASSVVVAGNEQFF.

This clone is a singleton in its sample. CDR3 in DNA: TGTGCCATTGCGGACAGTTATAGCAATCAGCCCCAGCATTTT. This codes for CAIADSYSNQPQHF. J is TRBJ1-5 and V is TRBV19; maybe TRBD1 (6 bases). Germline V gives CDR1 LNHDA, CDR2 SQIVND (reference sequence). V lost 10 bases and J 0 bases, leaving 13 bases between the germline ends. The CDR3 loop spans 14 amino acids. Together with reference TRBV19 and TRBJ1-5, the CDR3 gives the full variable domain: DGGITQSPKYLFRKEGQNVTLSCEQNLNHDAMYWYRQDPGQGLRLIYYSQIVNDFQKGDIAEGYSVSREKKESFPLTVTSAQKNPTAFYLCAIADSYSNQPQHFGDGTRLSIL.